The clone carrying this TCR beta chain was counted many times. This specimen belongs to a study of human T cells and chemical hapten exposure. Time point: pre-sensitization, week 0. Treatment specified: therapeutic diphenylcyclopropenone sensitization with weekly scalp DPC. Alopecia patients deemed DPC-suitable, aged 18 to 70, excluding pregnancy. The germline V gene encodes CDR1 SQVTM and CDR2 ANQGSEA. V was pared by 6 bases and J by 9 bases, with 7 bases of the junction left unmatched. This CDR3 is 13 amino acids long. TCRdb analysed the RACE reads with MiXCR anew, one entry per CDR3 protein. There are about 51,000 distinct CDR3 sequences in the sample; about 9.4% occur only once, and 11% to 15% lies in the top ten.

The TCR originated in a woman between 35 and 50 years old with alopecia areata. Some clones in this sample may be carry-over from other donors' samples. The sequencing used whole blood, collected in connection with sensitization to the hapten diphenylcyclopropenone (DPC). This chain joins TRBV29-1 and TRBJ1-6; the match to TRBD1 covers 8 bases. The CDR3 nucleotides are TGCAGCGTGGGGACAGGTGAAGGTTCACCCCTCCACTTT. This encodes CSVGTGEGSPLHF.